These 5 T cell receptor beta chains originate from one sample sequenced in a study of early stage breast cancer tumors. Profiling relied on immunoSEQ multiplex PCR, and the TCRdb table lists in-frame clones only, not all of them. The data contain over 25,000 clones, approximately 76% of them singletons. Sequenced input: blood. The receptors were gathered from a person aged 45-65 years with breast cancer.

In the case of this clone: This likely stems from a read error, as it lies one base from a far larger clone. The V call is TRBV5-6, the J call TRBJ1-1; D is unresolved. Between the trimmed V and J ends, which lost 3 bases and 5 bases, there was a span of 11 bases. Germline-derived CDR1 and CDR2 are SGHDT and YYEEEE. This CDR3 has 13 amino acids. CDR3 in amino acids: CASSWETATEAFF. CDR3 in DNA: TGTGCCAGCAGCTGGGAAACAGCTACTGAAGCTTTCTTT.

The chain joins TRBV7-9 to TRBJ2-1; the D gene could be TRBD1 or TRBD2 (5 bases each). With 0 bases removed from V and 10 bases from J, the gap between germline ends came to 10 bases. The germline V gene has CDR1 SEHNR and CDR2 FQNEAQ (reference sequence). The CDR3 is 13 residues long. The CDR3 coding sequence is TGTGCCAGCAGCTTAGCGGGGGTTAAGGAGCAGTTCTTC. This sequence encodes CASSLAGVKEQFF.

The chain combines TRBV6-5 with TRBJ2-1, with 11 bases matching TRBD2. CDR3 length equals 15 residues. V was pared by 5 bases and J by 4 bases, with 4 bases of the junction left unmatched. Looked up from germline, CDR1 is MNHEY and CDR2 is SVGAGI. CDR3 region: CASSLTSGSYNEQFF. CDR3 nucleotide sequence: TGTGCCAGCAGTCTCACTAGCGGGAGTTACAATGAGCAGTTCTTC.

The chain uses TRBV7-9 and TRBJ2-1; 7 bases are a match to TRBD2. This CDR3 spans 16 amino acids. Trimming cost V 5 bases and J 6 bases; bases outside gene matches: 13. Germline V CDR1 and CDR2: SEHNR, FQNEAQ (reference sequence). DNA for the CDR3: TGTGCCAGCAGCCCTGGCCGGGGAGGGGCCTCCAATGAGCAGTTCTTC. This gives the protein CASSPGRGGASNEQFF. Filled out from reference TRBV7-9 and TRBJ2-1, the complete variable domain reads DTGVSQNPRHKITKRGQNVTFRCDPISEHNRLYWYRQTLGQGPEFLTYFQNEAQLEKSRLLSDRFSAERPKGSFSTLEIQRTEQGDSAMYLCASSPGRGGASNEQFFGPGTRLTVL.

V usage is TRBV2 and J usage is TRBJ1-4, with 8 bases that match TRBD1. This CDR3 comprises 15 residues. Germline CDR1 and CDR2: SNHLY and FYNNEI. J lost 7 bases, V lost 5 bases, and 9 bases had no gene match. CDR3 DNA sequence: TGTGCCAGCAGTAACCGACAGGGGCGCGGTGAAAAACTGTTTTTT. Translating it yields CASSNRQGRGEKLFF.